A single sample is the source of the 8 T cell receptor beta chains below, sequenced in a study of glioma-infiltrating T cells. The iRepertoire nested amplicon-rescue multiplex PCR amplified TCR alpha and beta CDR3s from RNA. From the multiplex PCR reads, TCRdb called clonotypes with MiXCR, one entry per CDR3 protein. The table records around 180,000 distinct CDR3 sequences, roughly two fifths of them present only once. The specimen sequenced was glioma tissue, nonneoplastic brain tissue, or PBMCs (not recorded which). All receptors derive from a human donor with low-grade glioma or glioblastoma, undergoing nonglioma brain surgery, or in good health (not recorded which).

Regarding this clonotype: A much larger clone differs from this one at a single base, so this may be a read error. The chain is built from TRBV28 and TRBJ2-3, with D possibly being TRBD1 or TRBD2 (5 bases each). The CDR3 length is 18 residues. CDR1 MDHEN and CDR2 SYDVKM come from the germline V gene. Trimming stripped 2 bases from V and 5 bases from J, with 23 bases between. CDR3 residues: CASSLGALPARDVDTQYF. The DNA for the CDR3 is TGTGCCAGCAGTTTAGGGGCCTTGCCGGCTAGGGACGTAGATACGCAGTATTTT.

This clonotype was counted at least ten times. The rearrangement joins TRBV6-1 to TRBJ2-6; no clear D gene. The CDR3 has 15 residues. The germline V gene has CDR1 MNHNS and CDR2 SASEGT. V lost 6 bases and J lost 1, with 10 bases in between. The CDR3 DNA follows: TGTGCCAGCAGCCCTGGTCGTTCTGGGGCCAACGTCCTGACTTTC. Encoded protein: CASSPGRSGANVLTF.

The chain has TRBV2 and TRBJ2-2; D remains ambiguous. This CDR3 contains 14 residues. CDR1 SNHLY and CDR2 FYNNEI come from the germline V gene. The V end was cut by 2 bases, the J end by 5 bases, with 9 bases between. CDR3 bases: TGTGCCAGCAGTGAAAGTCTTATTACCGGGGAGCTGTTTTTT. It yields the protein CASSESLITGELFF.

J is TRBJ1-1 and V is TRBV10-3; D is uncertain. This CDR3 comprises 15 residues. Germline assignment: CDR1 ENHRY and CDR2 SYGVKD. Trimming took off 3 bases at V and 7 bases at J, with 18 bases between the two ends. CDR3 DNA sequence: TGTGCCATCAGTGAAGCGGTGAAAGGGAGAGGTGAAGCTTTCTTT. This sequence encodes CAISEAVKGRGEAFF.

This clonotype was seen ten or more times. The V call is TRBV6-1, the J call TRBJ1-3; a weak D match, TRBD1 (5 bases). Trimming took off 6 bases at V and 1 base at J, with 10 bases between the two ends. In germline, CDR1 is MNHNS, CDR2 SASEGT. The CDR3 totals 14 residues. The CDR3 sequence is CASSRDSSGNTIYF. CDR3 nucleotides: TGTGCCAGCAGCAGAGACAGTTCTGGAAACACCATATATTTT.

On this clonotype: A much larger clone lies one base from this, so it may be a read error. The chain is built from TRBV10-3 and TRBJ2-3; TRBD2 agrees at 8 bases. J gave up 2 bases and V 6 bases, and 4 bases lay outside the gene matches. The CDR3 length is 14 residues. Germline CDR1 ENHRY, CDR2 SYGVKD. The CDR3 sequence: CAIRRLAITDTQYF. The CDR3 DNA reads TGTGCCATCAGACGACTAGCGATCACAGATACGCAGTATTTT.

This clonotype was picked up many times. The rearrangement uses TRBV7-2 and TRBJ2-1; TRBD2 agrees at 10 bases. V gave up 2 bases and J gave up 6 bases; unmatched junction bases: 4. There are 15 residues in the CDR3. The V gene's germline CDR1 is SGHTA and CDR2 FQGNSA. The CDR3 coding sequence is TGTGCCAGCAGCTTACTAGCGGGAGATCCCAATGAGCAGTTCTTC. Translated: CASSLLAGDPNEQFF.

Comment on this clonotype: A much larger clone sits a single nucleotide away, making a read error possible. Written as DNA, the CDR3 is TGTGCCAGCAGCCCAAGGGGGGCCACTGAAGCTTTCTTT. Its translation: CASSPRGATEAFF. The chain links TRBV5-4 to TRBJ1-1; possibly TRBD1 for D (6 bases). Germline V CDR1 and CDR2: SGHNT, YYREEE (reference sequence). V was cut by 4 bases and J by 4 bases, with 11 bases left in between. This CDR3 is 13 amino acids long.